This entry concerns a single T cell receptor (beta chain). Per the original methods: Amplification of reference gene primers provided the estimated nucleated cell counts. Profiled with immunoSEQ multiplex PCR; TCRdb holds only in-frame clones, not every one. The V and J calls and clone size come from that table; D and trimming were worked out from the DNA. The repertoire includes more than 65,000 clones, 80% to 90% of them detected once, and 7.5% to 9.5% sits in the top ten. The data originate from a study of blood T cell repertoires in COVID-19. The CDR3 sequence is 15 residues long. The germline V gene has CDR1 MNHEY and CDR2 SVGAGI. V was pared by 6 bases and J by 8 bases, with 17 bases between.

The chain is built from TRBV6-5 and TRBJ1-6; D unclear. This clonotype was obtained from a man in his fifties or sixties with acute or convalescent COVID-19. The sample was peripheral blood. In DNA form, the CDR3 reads TGTGCCAGCAGCAACACGGGGTTCCTGGATTCACCCCTCCACTTT. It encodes CASSNTGFLDSPLHF.